The sequence of this T cell receptor (beta chain) was determined in a study of blood T cell repertoires in COVID-19. The table came from immunoSEQ multiplex PCR; TCRdb's copy has only in-frame clones and leaves some out. The sample carries about 35,000 clones, 83% recorded once. Trimming shortened V by 3 bases and J by 8 bases, and 13 bases separated the two germline ends. The CDR3 runs 13 residues. Germline values: CDR1 WSHSY, CDR2 SAAADI. The sample taken for sequencing was peripheral blood. The sequence derives from a man over 45 with acute or convalescent COVID-19. The chain carries TRBV10-2 and TRBJ1-2, with unresolved D. This chain's CDR3 is CASSDLQADGYTF. Written as DNA, the CDR3 is TGCGCCAGCAGTGATCTTCAGGCCGACGGCTACACCTTC.